This is a list of T cell receptor beta chains from one sample in a study of blood T cell repertoires in COVID-19. Sequencing used immunoSEQ multiplex PCR; TCRdb keeps in-frame clones, though not all of them. The sample shows approximately 97,000 clones, 70% to 90% of them seen only once. The sample consisted of peripheral blood. The origin of the receptors is a woman aged 80 or over with acute or convalescent COVID-19. CDR3s include the opening cysteine and the closing phenylalanine or tryptophan. Fields, in order: D gene, CDR3 length, clone size, J gene, V gene, CDR3 DNA, CDR3 protein. D genes are given only for firm matches. Size tells how often a clone was seen (once, few, many) or the class of an expanded clone, and some rows leave it out.

>NA|15|NA|TRBJ1-1|TRBV19
TGTGCCAGTAGTTTGGCGGGGGAATCCAACACTGAAGCTTTCTTT
CASSLAGESNTEAFF
>TRBD1|15|few|TRBJ1-1|TRBV5-1
TGCGCCAGCAGCGCCCGACAGGGGGCTAACACTGAAGCTTTCTTT
CASSARQGANTEAFF
>TRBD1|15|NA|TRBJ2-7|TRBV12-5
TGTGCTAGTGGTCCGGGGACAGGGGGCTCCTACGAGCAGTACTTC
CASGPGTGGSYEQYF
>TRBD2|14|NA|TRBJ2-1|TRBV5-1
TGCGCCAGCAGCTGGGGGACTAGCGGGGGTGAGCAGTTCTTC
CASSWGTSGGEQFF
>NA|13|NA|TRBJ1-6|TRBV2
TGTGCCAGCAAGGCAGACAAAGGTTCACCCCTCCACTTT
CASKADKGSPLHF
>NA|14|NA|TRBJ1-2|TRBV10-3
TGTGCCATCAGTGCAACAGGGAAGAACTATGGCTACACCTTC
CAISATGKNYGYTF
>NA|15|NA|TRBJ1-1|TRBV5-1
TGCGCCAGCAGCTGGACGGGCGGGGGCGGAACTGAAGCTTTCTTT
CASSWTGGGGTEAFF
>NA|14|few|TRBJ2-7|TRBV7-8
TGTGCCAGCAACCCGGGACTCCCCACCTACGAGCAGTACTTC
CASNPGLPTYEQYF
>TRBD1|15|NA|TRBJ2-1|TRBV24-1
TGTGCCACCAGTCCGGACAGGGTCTCCTACAATGAGCAGTTCTTC
CATSPDRVSYNEQFF
>TRBD1|17|NA|TRBJ1-5|TRBV12-5
TGTGCTAGTGGTTCGGGGACAGGGCTATTTAGCAATCAGCCCCAGCATTTT
CASGSGTGLFSNQPQHF
>TRBD2|15|NA|TRBJ2-5|TRBV11-2
TGTGCCAGCAGCACCCTAGCGGGGGGGCTGGAGACCCAGTACTTC
CASSTLAGGLETQYF
>NA|15|NA|TRBJ1-2|TRBV10-3
TGTGCCATCAGTGGAACAGGCATAGCTAACTATGGCTACACCTTC
CAISGTGIANYGYTF
>TRBD1|15|NA|TRBJ2-7|TRBV20-1
TGCAGTGCTAGTCCCCCAAGACAGGGGGCCTACGAGCAGTACTTC
CSASPPRQGAYEQYF
>TRBD2|18|once|TRBJ2-2|TRBV10-2
TGCGCCAGCAGTGATGGTAGCGGGCTCTGGGCGAACACCGGGGAGCTGTTTTTT
CASSDGSGLWANTGELFF
>TRBD2|15|NA|TRBJ2-2|TRBV5-1
TGCGCCAGCAGCTTGAATGGCGGGGGAAGAGGGGAGCTGTTTTTT
CASSLNGGGRGELFF
>NA|18|NA|TRBJ2-1|TRBV19
TGTGCCAGTAGTATAGACCCGGGATCCCGGTATGGCTACAATGAGCAGTTCTTC
CASSIDPGSRYGYNEQFF
>TRBD1|15|NA|TRBJ1-4|TRBV11-2
TGTGCCAGCAGCTTAGGTGGAGGGGGCTGGGAAAAACTGTTTTTT
CASSLGGGGWEKLFF
>NA|17|NA|TRBJ1-2|TRBV27
TGTGCCAGCAGTTTGTGGCCAGGGAGAAAGGAGGGGAATGGCTACACCTTC
CASSLWPGRKEGNGYTF
>NA|15|NA|TRBJ1-2|TRBV5-1
TGCGCCAGCAGCTTGGAATTCTGGGGTAGGGGAGGCTACACCTTC
CASSLEFWGRGGYTF
>NA|14|NA|TRBJ1-2|TRBV10-3
TGTGCCATCACCCGGGACATCTCAAACTATGGCTACACCTTC
CAITRDISNYGYTF
>NA|17|NA|TRBJ2-3|TRBV5-1
TGCGCCAGCAGCTTGGGAGGACACTCTAGGGGCACAGATACGCAGTATTTT
CASSLGGHSRGTDTQYF
>NA|15|NA|TRBJ2-1|TRBV27
TGTGCCAGCAGTCGGTCCGACATGAACTACAATGAGCAGTTCTTC
CASSRSDMNYNEQFF
>NA|10|NA|TRBJ2-1|TRBV2
TGTGCCAGCTGGAGGAATGAGCAGTTCTTC
CASWRNEQFF
>NA|15|NA|TRBJ1-1|TRBV28
TGTGCCAGCAGTTTACAGGGGCGAAAGAACACTGAAGCTTTCTTT
CASSLQGRKNTEAFF
>TRBD1|17|NA|TRBJ2-5|TRBV7-9
TGTGCCAGCAGCAGTTGGACAGGGGGTTTTTTTCAAGAGACCCAGTACTTC
CASSSWTGGFFQETQYF
>TRBD2|17|NA|TRBJ2-5|TRBV9
TGTGCCAGCAGTCCAACAGGACTAGCGGGGGGTGGTGAGACCCAGTACTTC
CASSPTGLAGGGETQYF
>TRBD1|14|NA|TRBJ2-7|TRBV9
TGTGCCAGCAGCCCCTGGGACAGCCTCAGCGAGCAGTACTTC
CASSPWDSLSEQYF
>NA|17|NA|TRBJ1-5|TRBV2
TGTGCCAGCAGTGACCCCCCGGGGGTATTCACCCATCAGCCCCAGCATTTT
CASSDPPGVFTHQPQHF
>NA|16|few|TRBJ2-1|TRBV5-1
TGCGCCAGCAGCCTTCTAGGAGCGGTGTCCTACAATGAGCAGTTCTTC
CASSLLGAVSYNEQFF
>TRBD1|14|NA|TRBJ1-1|TRBV27
TGTGCCAGCAGTCTCTCAGGGACAGGGGTTAAAGCTTTCTTT
CASSLSGTGVKAFF
>NA|12|NA|TRBJ2-3|TRBV12-3/TRBV12-4
TGTGCCAGCAGCCTTAGCACAGATACGCAGTATTTT
CASSLSTDTQYF
>TRBD2|16|once|TRBJ2-5|TRBV4-2
TGTGCCAGCAGCCAAGATGGGGGGACTACGGAAGAGACCCAGTACTTC
CASSQDGGTTEETQYF
>NA|13|NA|TRBJ2-1|TRBV19
TGTGCCAGTAGTATAGGGCAGTACAATGAGCAGTTCTTC
CASSIGQYNEQFF
>NA|13|once|TRBJ1-1|TRBV5-5
TGTGCCAGCAGCTTGCGGTACAACACTGAAGCTTTCTTT
CASSLRYNTEAFF
>TRBD1|13|NA|TRBJ2-5|TRBV3-1/TRBV3-2
TGTGCCAGCAGCCAGCAGGGGGAAGAGACCCAGTACTTC
CASSQQGEETQYF
>NA|13|NA|TRBJ1-4|TRBV30
TGTGCCTGGAGTGTTAGAGCTCGGGAGAAACTGTTTTTT
CAWSVRAREKLFF
>NA|13|NA|TRBJ2-1|TRBV3-1/TRBV3-2
TGTGCCAGCAGCCTCTCCAGGGGGGATGAGCAGTTCTTC
CASSLSRGDEQFF
>TRBD1|15|NA|TRBJ2-1|TRBV19
TGTGCCAGTAGTAGCCCGGGACAGGGGCACAATGAGCAGTTCTTC
CASSSPGQGHNEQFF
>TRBD1|15|few|TRBJ1-2|TRBV6-5
TGTGCCAGCAGTATTCAGGGACAGGGAATCGATGGCTACACCTTC
CASSIQGQGIDGYTF
>NA|13|once|TRBJ2-7|TRBV14
TGTGCCAGCAGGGGCAGGGGCGACAACGAGCAGTACTTC
CASRGRGDNEQYF
>NA|17|few|TRBJ2-6|TRBV2
TGTGCCAGCAGTGAAGCTGCGGGGGCGCTTGGGGCCAACGTCCTGACTTTC
CASSEAAGALGANVLTF
>NA|21|NA|TRBJ2-1|TRBV27
TGTGCCAGCAGTTCCCTCCGGGGGAGCCCACATGGTGTTCCGGTGTCAAATGAGCAGTTCTTC
CASSSLRGSPHGVPVSNEQFF
>NA|14|NA|TRBJ2-5|TRBV5-1
TGCGCCAGCAGCATGCGGGGTAATCGGGAGACCCAGTACTTC
CASSMRGNRETQYF
>NA|13|NA|TRBJ1-5|TRBV19
TGTGCCAGTAGTACAGGTTTCTATCAGCCCCAGCATTTT
CASSTGFYQPQHF
>NA|14|NA|TRBJ1-1|TRBV27
TGTGCCAGCAGTTTACAGGGGCTTAACACTGAAGCTTTCTTT
CASSLQGLNTEAFF
>NA|17|few|TRBJ2-7|TRBV15
TGTGCCACCAGCAGAGATTCCCCGGGCAGGGCCTCCTACGAGCAGTACTTC
CATSRDSPGRASYEQYF
>NA|16|NA|TRBJ2-1|TRBV7-3
TGTGCCAGCAGCCACACCCGGGAAGGCGGGTACAATGAGCAGTTCTTC
CASSHTREGGYNEQFF
>TRBD1|14|few|TRBJ2-7|TRBV10-2
TGCGCCAGCACCCCCAGGGGGACAGACTACGAGCAGTACTTC
CASTPRGTDYEQYF
>TRBD2|14|NA|TRBJ2-5|TRBV18
TGTGCCAGCTCACCTCCGGGACTAGCGGAGACCCAGTACTTC
CASSPPGLAETQYF
>TRBD1|15|NA|TRBJ2-7|TRBV18
TGTGCCAGCTCACCACCGGGACAGGGTCTCTACGAGCAGTACTTC
CASSPPGQGLYEQYF